The rows below give T cell receptor beta chains drawn from one sample of a study of cytomegalovirus exposure and HLA in healthy donors. Assay: immunoSEQ multiplex PCR; the TCRdb copy retains only in-frame clones and omits some. This sample has around 120,000 clones, with 75% to 80% found just once. Sequences were obtained from PBMCs. These receptors all stem from a young woman in good health and CMV-seropositive. Both conserved end residues are part of each CDR3. D genes are given only for firm matches. Clone size is given for some rows only: seen once, a few or many times, or a class if the clone is expanded.

cdr3_length: 15
j_call: TRBJ1-2
d_call: TRBD1
clone_size: NA
v_call: TRBV28
cdr3_nt: TGTGCCAGCAGTTTTCCGGGACAGCGGCTCTATGGCTACACCTTC
cdr3_aa: CASSFPGQRLYGYTF

cdr3_length: 14
j_call: TRBJ2-7
d_call: NA
clone_size: NA
v_call: TRBV10-1
cdr3_nt: TGCGCCAGCAGTGAGGCGGGACCGGGCTACGAGCAGTACTTC
cdr3_aa: CASSEAGPGYEQYF

cdr3_length: 12
j_call: TRBJ1-5
d_call: NA
clone_size: NA
v_call: TRBV28
cdr3_nt: TGTGCCAGCAGTTTCCGAGGTCTGGGTTTGCATTTT
cdr3_aa: CASSFRGLGLHF

cdr3_length: 14
j_call: TRBJ1-4
d_call: TRBD1
clone_size: once
v_call: TRBV5-1
cdr3_nt: TGCGCCAGCAGCTTGGAGGGGGCTCGGGAAAAACTGTTTTTT
cdr3_aa: CASSLEGAREKLFF

cdr3_length: 15
j_call: TRBJ1-2
d_call: TRBD1
clone_size: NA
v_call: TRBV4-3
cdr3_nt: TGCGCCAGCAGCCAGGCCAGACAGGGTTTGCATGGCTACACCTTC
cdr3_aa: CASSQARQGLHGYTF

cdr3_length: 15
j_call: TRBJ1-3
d_call: TRBD1
clone_size: NA
v_call: TRBV5-6
cdr3_nt: TGTGCCAGCAGCTATGGACAGGGGTACGGAAACACCATATATTTT
cdr3_aa: CASSYGQGYGNTIYF

cdr3_length: 11
j_call: TRBJ2-1
d_call: NA
clone_size: NA
v_call: TRBV7-6
cdr3_nt: TGTGCCAGCAGCCAAACGGGGGAGCAGTTCTTC
cdr3_aa: CASSQTGEQFF

cdr3_length: 12
j_call: TRBJ1-2
d_call: NA
clone_size: NA
v_call: TRBV14
cdr3_nt: TGTGCCAGCAGCCAAGATCAACTTCGGACTGCCTTC
cdr3_aa: CASSQDQLRTAF

cdr3_length: 15
j_call: TRBJ2-3
d_call: TRBD1
clone_size: NA
v_call: TRBV6-5
cdr3_nt: TGTGCCAGCAGTCCCGGGACAGGGTTTACAGATACGCAGTATTTT
cdr3_aa: CASSPGTGFTDTQYF

cdr3_length: 15
j_call: TRBJ2-7
d_call: TRBD2
clone_size: NA
v_call: TRBV7-6
cdr3_nt: TGTGCCAGCAGCCCTAGCGGGGGGACCTCCTACGAGCAGTACTTC
cdr3_aa: CASSPSGGTSYEQYF

cdr3_length: 14
j_call: TRBJ2-7
d_call: NA
clone_size: once
v_call: TRBV5-1
cdr3_nt: TGCGCCAGCAGCTCTAGCGTCAGCGGCTACGAGCAGTACTTC
cdr3_aa: CASSSSVSGYEQYF

cdr3_length: 13
j_call: TRBJ1-2
d_call: TRBD1
clone_size: NA
v_call: TRBV5-1
cdr3_nt: TGCGCCAGCAGCTTGGAGACAGGGGTTGGCTACACCTTC
cdr3_aa: CASSLETGVGYTF